These 8 T cell receptor beta chains share one sample of origin, sequenced in a study of regulatory T cells in long-lasting Graves disease. Time point reported: newly diagnosed GD, antithyroid drugs for less than 3 months. Extracted PBMC RNA gave rise to the TCR library. Library construction for TCR beta used iRepertoire HTBI primers and Arm-PCR of CDR3 regions. Using its own MiXCR run on the multiplex PCR reads, TCRdb lists one record per CDR3 protein. This sample carries about 430,000 distinct CDR3 sequences, around 16% of them seen once, and the ten largest clones take approximately 7.8%. These same data were also listed under a study on T cells in Graves' hyperthyroidism and ophthalmopathy.

The material was peripheral blood mononuclear cells (PBMCs), obtained at new diagnosis, from a patient treated with antithyroid drugs. Receptors originate from a woman between 35 and 50 years old with Graves disease.

The chain carries TRBV9 and TRBJ2-3; the D gene is possibly TRBD2 (5 bases). V shed 4 bases and J shed 0 bases, with 18 bases lying between them. Per germline, CDR1 SGDLS and CDR2 YYNGEE. The CDR3 loop spans 17 amino acids. In nucleotides, the CDR3 is TGTGCCAGCAGCCCCGTTCCCCGCGCGGGTAGCACAGATACGCAGTATTTT. Translating gives CASSPVPRAGSTDTQYF.

This clonotype was observed many times. The chain links TRBV7-9 to TRBJ2-3; maybe TRBD1 (5 bases). The CDR3 has 15 amino acids. Germline CDR1 and CDR2: SEHNR and FQNEAQ (reference sequence). V was cut by 1 base and J by 3 bases, with 11 bases left in between. The CDR3 DNA sequence: TGTGCCAGCAGCTTAGATGCAGGGCTGACAGATACGCAGTATTTT. As protein: CASSLDAGLTDTQYF.

The genes are TRBV19 and TRBJ1-6; the match to TRBD1 covers 8 bases. The CDR3 length is 12 residues. J was trimmed by 9 bases and V by 9 bases; bases with no gene match: 4. Germline V gene lookup returns CDR1 LNHDA and CDR2 SQIVND (reference sequence). CDR3 DNA: TGTGCCAGCACAGGGGGGGGTTCACCCCTCCACTTT. Protein sequence: CASTGGGSPLHF.

In this sample, this clonotype turned up many times. V and J are TRBV20-1 and TRBJ2-5, with TRBD2 identical over 11 bases. The CDR3 loop spans 18 amino acids. The germline CDR1 and CDR2 sequences are DFQATT and SNEGSKA (reference sequence). Trimming took 0 bases from V and 5 from J; bases not matched to a gene: 14. CDR3 nucleotides: TGCAGTGCTAGAGATAGCCTAGCGGGAGGATGGGGGGGGGAGACCCAGTACTTC. As protein: CSARDSLAGGWGGETQYF.

This clonotype was recorded many times. This chain links TRBV6-2 or TRBV6-3 with TRBJ2-4; TRBD1 matches 10 bases. The CDR3 spans 13 residues. Germline lookup yields CDR1 MNHEY and CDR2 SVGEGT. J lost 6 bases, V lost 8 bases, and 4 bases had no gene match. CDR3 bases: TGTGCCAGCTATCGGACAGGGGGAAACATTCAGTACTTC. Encoded protein: CASYRTGGNIQYF.

The chain has TRBV5-1 and TRBJ1-6; TRBD1 aligns across 7 bases. CDR3 length: 15 amino acids. V dropped 0 bases and J dropped 7; count of bases not matched to a gene: 4. Germline assignment: CDR1 SGHRS and CDR2 YFSETQ. The CDR3 region is CASSLGGDRNSPLHF. The CDR3 nucleotides are TGCGCCAGCAGCTTGGGGGGGGACAGAAATTCACCCCTCCACTTT.

A note on this clonotype: This CDR3 is missing its conserved last phenylalanine or tryptophan, likely due to a read error. V usage is TRBV12-3 or TRBV12-4 and J usage is TRBJ1-1, with 9 bases matching TRBD1. This CDR3 has 15 amino acids. Trimming cost V 6 bases and J 1 base; bases outside gene matches: 6. CDR3 DNA: TGTGCCAGCAGGTGGGACAGGGTGGAGAACACTGAAGCTTTCCTT. It is translated as CASRWDRVENTEAFL.

This clonotype was observed many times. This sequence joins TRBV10-3 and TRBJ2-7; a possible D gene is TRBD2 (6 bases). Germline values: CDR1 ENHRY, CDR2 SYGVKD. This CDR3 is 15 amino acids long. V lost 6 bases to trimming and J lost 2 bases, with 17 bases between them. The CDR3 spells CAISPDKRRAYEQYF. CDR3 nucleotides: TGTGCCATCAGCCCAGACAAACGGAGGGCCTACGAGCAGTACTTC.